The 30 T cell receptor beta chains in this list originate from one sample, sequenced in a study of blood T cell repertoires in COVID-19. TCRdb's table, derived via immunoSEQ multiplex PCR, lists solely in-frame clones and lacks some. The sample lists fewer than 350,000 clones, roughly 93% occurring once. The sequencing input was PBMCs or T cells enriched from blood (not recorded which). Receptors were obtained from a woman aged 35 to 49 with acute COVID-19.

The V and J genes are TRBV2 and TRBJ1-2; D gene unclear. Trimming shortened V by 6 bases and J by 8 bases, and 16 bases separated the two germline ends. This CDR3 spans 13 amino acids. Per germline, CDR1 SNHLY and CDR2 FYNNEI. This chain's CDR3 is CASSERERSGYTF. The CDR3 DNA follows: TGTGCCAGCAGCGAACGAGAGCGGTCCGGCTACACCTTC.

The gene calls are TRBV5-1 and TRBJ2-3; 9 nucleotides line up with TRBD2. The CDR3 covers 16 residues. Germline V gives CDR1 SGHRS, CDR2 YFSETQ. V trimming: 1 base; J trimming: 3 bases; junction bases outside the gene matches: 6. CDR3: CASSLPSGILTDTQYF. In nucleotides, the CDR3 is TGCGCCAGCAGCTTGCCTAGCGGGATCCTGACAGATACGCAGTATTTT.

This clone is a singleton in its sample. This chain connects TRBV18 to TRBJ1-3, with TRBD1 matching 7 bases. V lost 6 bases, J lost 4 bases, and 6 bases stayed unmatched. The CDR3 runs 14 residues. CDR1 is KGHSH and CDR2 is LQKENI in the germline V gene. CDR3 sequence (DNA): TGTGCCAGCTCGCTACAGGGGATAGGAAACACCATATATTTT. The encoded protein is CASSLQGIGNTIYF.

This chain links TRBV29-1 with TRBJ2-5; weak D call: TRBD2 (5 bases). V was cut by 5 bases and J by 1 base, with 8 bases left in between. The CDR3 consists of 12 residues. CDR1 is SQVTM and CDR2 is ANQGSEA in the germline V gene. CDR3 in amino acids: CSVKTSQETQYF. CDR3 nucleotide sequence: TGCAGCGTTAAAACTAGCCAAGAGACCCAGTACTTC. The complete variable domain, with remaining parts taken from reference TRBV29-1 and TRBJ2-5, reads SAVISQKPSRDICQRGTSLTIQCQVDSQVTMMFWYRQQPGQSLTLIATANQGSEATYESGFVIDKFPISRPNLTFSTLTVSNMSPEDSSIYLCSVKTSQETQYFGPGTRLLVL.

V is TRBV7-9 and J is TRBJ2-3; possibly TRBD1 for D (5 bases). The V and J ends lost 11 bases and 7 bases respectively, with 19 bases between them. Germline lookup yields CDR1 SEHNR and CDR2 FQNEAQ (reference sequence). The CDR3 runs 13 residues. In nucleotides, the CDR3 is TGTGCCCTTCTGGTAGGGGCAAAGAATACGCAGTATTTT. The encoded protein is CALLVGAKNTQYF.

The CDR3 DNA reads as TGTGCCAGCAGCGGGGGGTACAATGAGCAGTTCTTC. As protein: CASSGGYNEQFF. The chain has TRBV7-3 and TRBJ2-1, with D possibly matching TRBD2 (6 bases). Germline assignment: CDR1 SGHTA and CDR2 FQGTGA. The CDR3 totals 12 residues. Trimming cost V 5 bases and J 4 bases, with 6 bases left between them.

The chain recombines TRBV28 with TRBJ1-2, with 7 bases matching TRBD1. J lost 3 bases, V lost 3 bases, and 4 bases had no gene match. The length of the CDR3 is 14 residues. Germline loops: CDR1 MDHEN, CDR2 SYDVKM. CDR3 DNA: TGTGCCAGCAGTTTTGACAGGGAAGACTATGGCTACACCTTC. It is translated as CASSFDREDYGYTF.

This sequence joins TRBV9 and TRBJ2-1; 11 bases line up with TRBD2. The CDR3 runs to 15 residues. Germline trimming cut 2 bases from V and 7 bases from J; bases unmatched to any gene: 5. Germline loops: CDR1 SGDLS, CDR2 YYNGEE. The CDR3, as DNA: TGTGCCAGCAGCGTCCAAACTAGCGGGGGTAATGAGCAGTTCTTC. Translation gives CASSVQTSGGNEQFF.

This chain uses TRBV19 with TRBJ1-2, with 9 bases lining up with TRBD1. Losses at the gene ends were 9 bases for V and 6 bases for J; bases not matched to a gene: 5. The CDR3 has 12 residues. The germline V gene encodes CDR1 LNHDA and CDR2 SQIVND (reference sequence). This CDR3 reads CASYRGQDGYTF. For the CDR3, the DNA is TGTGCCAGCTACAGGGGGCAGGATGGCTACACCTTC.

The genes are TRBV24-1 and TRBJ1-2, with D possibly TRBD1 on 5 matching bases. This CDR3 is built from 13 residues. Germline V lookup: CDR1 KGHDR, CDR2 SFDVKD. V was clipped by 3 bases and J by 4 bases, with 8 bases between them. CDR3 sequence (DNA): TGTGCCACCAGTGATCAGGGACTCTATGGCTACACCTTC. This sequence encodes CATSDQGLYGYTF.

J is TRBJ2-3 and V is TRBV2, with a weak D call TRBD1 (5 bases). There are 13 residues in the CDR3. V was clipped by 1 base and J by 5 bases, with 7 bases between them. The germline CDR1 and CDR2 sequences are SNHLY and FYNNEI. The CDR3 bases are TGTGCCAGCAGTGAAGACAGGCTAGATACGCAGTATTTT. Protein: CASSEDRLDTQYF.

The J gene is TRBJ2-3, the V gene TRBV9; 8 bases match TRBD1. The CDR3 totals 15 residues. Germline-derived CDR1 and CDR2 are SGDLS and YYNGEE. Trimming cost V 3 bases and J 1 base; bases outside gene matches: 4. CDR3 region: CASSADRGGTDTQYF. The CDR3 bases are TGTGCCAGCAGCGCCGACAGGGGAGGCACAGATACGCAGTATTTT.

The chain employs TRBV5-1 and TRBJ2-2; 14 positions match TRBD2. The V segment lost 3 bases and the J segment 4 bases; nucleotides outside the gene matches: 8. The CDR3 is made up of 18 amino acids. Germline V gene lookup returns CDR1 SGHRS and CDR2 YFSETQ. The CDR3 DNA sequence: TGCGCCAGCAGCTGGGGACTAGCGGGAGATCGGGTCACCGGGGAGCTGTTTTTT. Amino acids: CASSWGLAGDRVTGELFF.

The gene calls are TRBV2 and TRBJ2-7, with 9 bases lining up with TRBD2. V was clipped by 6 bases and J by 1 base; unmatched bases: 7. The germline V gene has CDR1 SNHLY and CDR2 FYNNEI. The CDR3 has 15 amino acids. The CDR3 sequence: CASRRLAAGSYEQYF. In DNA form, the CDR3 reads TGTGCCAGCAGGAGACTAGCGGCTGGGTCCTACGAGCAGTACTTC.

V is TRBV3-1 (or the pseudogene TRBV3-2) and J is TRBJ2-7, with 7 nucleotides matching TRBD1. Germline V gene sequence: CDR1 LGHDT, CDR2 YNNKEL (reference sequence). This CDR3 region has 14 residues. Trimming at V came to 1 base and at J to 5 bases, leaving 5 bases not matched to a gene. CDR3 coding DNA: TGTGCCAGCAGCCAAGCAACAGGGGTCCACGAGCAGTACTTC. This gives the protein CASSQATGVHEQYF.

This clone appeared once. The gene calls are TRBV5-5 and TRBJ1-1, with D possibly matching TRBD1 (5 bases). Between the trimmed V and J ends, which lost 7 bases and 5 bases, there was a span of 15 bases. Germline V CDR1 and CDR2: SGHKS, YYEKEE (reference sequence). This CDR3 is 13 amino acids long. The CDR3, as DNA: TGTGCCAGCTCCAGGGTGTTGGGAACTGAAGCTTTCTTT. Its protein is CASSRVLGTEAFF.

The chain joins TRBV9 to TRBJ2-5; D not certain. The V gene's germline CDR1 is SGDLS and CDR2 YYNGEE. The CDR3 runs 14 residues. V was trimmed by 4 bases and J by 0 bases, leaving 10 bases between them. The CDR3 here is CASSPRLYQETQYF. The DNA for the CDR3 is TGTGCCAGCAGCCCCCGTCTCTACCAAGAGACCCAGTACTTC. The variable domain in full, completed from reference TRBV9 and TRBJ2-5, reads DSGVTQTPKHLITATGQRVTLRCSPRSGDLSVYWYQQSLDQGLQFLIQYYNGEERAKGNILERFSAQQFPDLHSELNLSSLELGDSALYFCASSPRLYQETQYFGPGTRLLVL.

This chain joins TRBV30 and TRBJ1-3; TRBD1 matches 9 bases. The J segment lost 7 bases and the V segment lost 3 bases, leaving 4 bases of the junction unmatched. CDR1 and CDR2 (germline): GTSNPN, SVGIG (reference sequence). The CDR3 consists of 13 residues. The CDR3 reads CAWSAGQGNTIYF. CDR3 DNA: TGTGCCTGGAGCGCCGGACAGGGGAACACCATATATTTT.

The rearrangement links TRBV14 to TRBJ1-2, with TRBD1 identical over 9 bases. The CDR3 loop spans 14 amino acids. Germline V gene lookup returns CDR1 SGHDN and CDR2 FVKESK. The V gene end was trimmed by 4 bases and the J gene end by 4 bases; junction bases not matched to a gene: 4. The CDR3 DNA reads TGTGCCAGCAGCCCGGGACAGGGATCCTATGGCTACACCTTC. Translating gives CASSPGQGSYGYTF.

The J gene is TRBJ2-7, the V gene TRBV27; D is unclear. From germline, CDR1 is MNHEY and CDR2 SMNVEV (reference sequence). Trimming removed 7 bases from V and 3 bases from J, with 10 bases in between. The CDR3 has 12 residues. The CDR3, as DNA: TGTGCCAGCACCTACCTCGGCTACGAGCAGTACTTC. Encoded protein: CASTYLGYEQYF.

The chain employs TRBV28 and TRBJ1-4; D gene ambiguous. The germline V and J ends were trimmed by 4 bases and 0 bases, with 12 bases remaining between them. The CDR3 runs to 16 residues. Germline CDR1 is MDHEN and CDR2 is SYDVKM. The CDR3 bases are TGTGCCAGCAGTTCCCAACGGGGTGCAACTAATGAAAAACTGTTTTTT. This gives the protein CASSSQRGATNEKLFF.

This chain joins TRBV7-9 and TRBJ1-2; maybe TRBD1 (6 bases). Trimming pared 1 base from V and 8 bases from J, leaving 17 bases between. CDR3 size: 15 residues. Germline assignment: CDR1 SEHNR and CDR2 FQNEAQ (reference sequence). Here the CDR3 reads CASSLGPGDPVGYTF. CDR3 DNA: TGTGCCAGCAGCTTAGGGCCAGGGGATCCCGTCGGCTACACCTTC.

The J gene is TRBJ2-5, the V gene TRBV10-3; D possibly corresponds to TRBD1 (6 bases). Germline CDR1 is ENHRY and CDR2 is SYGVKD. There are 13 residues in the CDR3. The CDR3, as DNA: TGTGGCGTCGGGGACACAAACCAAGAGACCCAGTACTTC. It encodes CGVGDTNQETQYF.

Here the CDR3 reads CASSQVHPGGAWPGELFF. CDR3 in DNA: TGCGCCAGCAGCCAAGTTCACCCGGGGGGCGCATGGCCCGGGGAGCTGTTTTTT. This chain joins TRBV4-1 and TRBJ2-2; a weak D match, TRBD2 (7 bases). CDR1 and CDR2 from the germline V gene are MGHRA and YSYEKL. V was shortened by 1 base and J by 6 bases, with 21 bases between the two germline ends. CDR3 length: 18 residues.

The chain recombines TRBV28 with TRBJ1-2; TRBD1 matches 9 bases. Trimming took 6 bases from V and 7 from J; bases not matched to a gene: 6. Germline values: CDR1 MDHEN, CDR2 SYDVKM. The length of the CDR3 is 13 residues. Here the CDR3 DNA reads TGTGCCAGCAGGCCGAGACAGGGGGGTGGCTACACCTTC. It specifies CASRPRQGGGYTF.

The chain combines TRBV5-1 with TRBJ1-2; D possibly corresponds to TRBD1 (6 bases). Germline V gene lookup returns CDR1 SGHRS and CDR2 YFSETQ. The CDR3 totals 14 residues. Deletions cut 0 bases from V and 7 bases from J, with 13 bases between. The CDR3 loop reads CASSLGRTATGYTF. The CDR3 DNA sequence: TGCGCCAGCAGCTTGGGGAGGACAGCAACTGGCTACACCTTC. The entire variable domain, with the rest obtained from reference TRBV5-1 and TRBJ1-2, is as follows: KAGVTQTPRYLIKTRGQQVTLSCSPISGHRSVSWYQQTPGQGLQFLFEYFSETQRNKGNFPGRFSGRQFSNSRSEMNVSTLELGDSALYLCASSLGRTATGYTFGSGTRLTVV.

The chain joins TRBV10-1 to TRBJ2-7, with a possible D match to TRBD1 (6 bases). Germline CDR1 is WNHNN and CDR2 is SYGVQD (reference sequence). V lost 0 bases and J lost 7, with 16 bases in between. The CDR3 sequence is 15 residues long. The CDR3 here is CASSESHRALGEQYF. The CDR3 DNA follows: TGCGCCAGCAGTGAGTCCCACAGGGCCTTGGGTGAGCAGTACTTC.

V gene TRBV7-2 combines with J gene TRBJ1-1, with a possible D match to TRBD1 (6 bases). CDR3 length: 13 residues. V was trimmed by 3 bases and J by 7 bases, leaving 12 bases between them. CDR1 and CDR2 (germline): SGHTA, FQGNSA. For the CDR3, the DNA is TGTGCCAGCAGCTTCTGGGGGCCTAGTGAAGCTTTCTTT. Its protein is CASSFWGPSEAFF.

The rearrangement joins TRBV18 to TRBJ1-1; 8 bases are a match to TRBD1. This CDR3 contains 14 residues. The trim removed 6 bases at V and 0 bases at J, leaving 3 bases unmatched. Germline V CDR1 and CDR2: KGHSH, LQKENI. The CDR3 nucleotides are TGTGCCAGCTCCGTGACAGGGGTGAACACTGAAGCTTTCTTT. The encoded protein is CASSVTGVNTEAFF.

CDR3 region: CATSGGLVETQYF. In DNA form, the CDR3 reads TGTGCCACCAGCGGGGGACTAGTGGAGACCCAGTACTTC. The chain couples TRBV15 to TRBJ2-5, with TRBD2 matching over 8 bases. Germline V gives CDR1 LNHNV, CDR2 YYDKDF (reference sequence). There are 13 residues in the CDR3. The ends lost 5 bases at V and 5 bases at J; junction bases unmatched: 4.